One T cell receptor (beta chain) is described in this entry. Its antigen is unidentified. The CDR3 is made up of 13 amino acids. V gave up 4 bases and J gave up 7 bases, with 14 bases separating them. Germline CDR1 and CDR2: SGDLS and YYNGEE. This sample was taken from a study of T cells in Graves' hyperthyroidism and ophthalmopathy. Broader study findings: Ophthalmopathy got predicted by the model a median about six months before its onset.

Researchers amplified the TCR beta CDR3 regions from RNA transcripts. The TCR CDR3 was amplified in a first-round RT-PCR using the HTBI primer set. TCRdb called the multiplex PCR reads again in MiXCR, with one record for every CDR3 protein. The table shows about 660,000 distinct CDR3 sequences, with over 40% occurring only once. The chain is built from TRBV9 and TRBJ1-1; TRBD1 might be the D (6 bases). The TCR comes from an adult man with Graves' disease, either hyperthyroidism or ophthalmopathy (not recorded which). Sequencing was carried out using peripheral blood or thyroid tissue (not recorded which). In nucleotides, the CDR3 is TGTGCCAGCAGCCCCACAGGGCTTGGTGAAGCTTTCTTT. It specifies CASSPTGLGEAFF. The full variable domain, its missing parts supplied by reference TRBV9 and TRBJ1-1, is DSGVTQTPKHLITATGQRVTLRCSPRSGDLSVYWYQQSLDQGLQFLIQYYNGEERAKGNILERFSAQQFPDLHSELNLSSLELGDSALYFCASSPTGLGEAFFGQGTRLTVV.